At least ten counts were recorded for the clone carrying this T cell receptor (beta chain). Using its own MiXCR run on the 5' RACE reads, TCRdb lists one record per CDR3 protein. This sample has over 350,000 distinct CDR3 sequences; approximately 16% occur once, and the top ten carry 20% to 25%. The source of the sample is a study of T-cell memory formation after mild COVID-19. About the study: TCR clusters largely stayed donor specific.

Trimming removed 3 bases from V and 3 bases from J, with 9 bases in between. In germline, CDR1 is DFQATT, CDR2 SNEGSKA (reference sequence). The CDR3 sequence is 14 residues long. Sequencing was carried out using PBMCs or a T cell subset sorted from them (not recorded which). The source of this sequence is a man aged 18 to 29 who had mild COVID-19 (a few samples of this study predate the infection). Cell type and time point are not known. V and J are TRBV20-1 and TRBJ2-6; D call uncertain. The CDR3 spells CSASREGGANVLTF. CDR3 sequence (DNA): TGCAGTGCTAGTAGGGAAGGTGGGGCCAACGTCCTGACTTTC.